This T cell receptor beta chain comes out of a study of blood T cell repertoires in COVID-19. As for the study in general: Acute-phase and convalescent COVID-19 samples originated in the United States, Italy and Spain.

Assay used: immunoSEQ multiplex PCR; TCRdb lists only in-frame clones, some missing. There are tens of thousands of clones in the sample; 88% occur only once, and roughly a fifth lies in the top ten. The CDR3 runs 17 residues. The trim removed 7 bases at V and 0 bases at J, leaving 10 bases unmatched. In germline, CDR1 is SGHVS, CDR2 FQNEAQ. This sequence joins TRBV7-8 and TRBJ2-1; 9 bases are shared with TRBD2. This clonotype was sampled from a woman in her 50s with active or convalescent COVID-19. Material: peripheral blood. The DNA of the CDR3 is TGTGCCAGCACCACACTAAGCGGGAGGAGCTCCTACAATGAGCAGTTCTTC. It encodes CASTTLSGRSSYNEQFF. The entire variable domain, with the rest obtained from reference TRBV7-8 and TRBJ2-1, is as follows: GAGVSQSPRYKVAKRGQDVALRCDPISGHVSLFWYQQALGQGPEFLTYFQNEAQLDKSGLPSDRFFAERPEGSVSTLKIQRTQQEDSAVYLCASTTLSGRSSYNEQFFGPGTRLTVL.